The 3 T cell receptor beta chains reported below all come from one sample, sequenced in a study of blood T cell repertoires in COVID-19. The data were produced by immunoSEQ multiplex PCR, yet TCRdb's version contains in-frame clones alone and is incomplete. The sample contains a few hundred thousand clones, 85% to 90% of which appear only once. Sequenced sample: PBMCs or T cells enriched from blood (not recorded which). The receptor set was obtained from a woman aged 40 to 49 who had recovered from COVID-19.

The chain links TRBV5-6 to TRBJ2-7; D remains unclear. Trimming stripped 0 bases from V and 3 bases from J, with 10 bases between. CDR1 is SGHDT, CDR2 YYEEEE, per germline. This CDR3 has 14 amino acids. The CDR3 here is CASSLGLPGYEQYF. The CDR3 bases are TGTGCCAGCAGCTTGGGCCTACCAGGCTACGAGCAGTACTTC.

J is TRBJ2-2 and V is TRBV6-2 or TRBV6-3, with a tentative D call TRBD1 (5 bases). Trimming shortened V by 2 bases and J by 1 base, and 5 bases separated the two germline ends. There are 14 residues in the CDR3. Per the germline V gene, CDR1 is MNHEY and CDR2 is SVGEGT. This chain's CDR3 is CASSYQGNTGELFF. The CDR3 region has the DNA TGTGCCAGCAGTTACCAGGGGAACACCGGGGAGCTGTTTTTT.

This chain connects TRBV5-4 to TRBJ2-2, with D tentatively TRBD1 (5 bases). Germline CDR1 reads SGHNT; CDR2 reads YYREEE (reference sequence). The V and J ends lost 4 bases and 4 bases respectively, with 8 bases between them. The CDR3 is 13 residues long. The CDR3 sequence is CASSATVTGELFF. In nucleotides, the CDR3 is TGTGCCAGCAGCGCGACAGTCACCGGGGAGCTGTTTTTT.